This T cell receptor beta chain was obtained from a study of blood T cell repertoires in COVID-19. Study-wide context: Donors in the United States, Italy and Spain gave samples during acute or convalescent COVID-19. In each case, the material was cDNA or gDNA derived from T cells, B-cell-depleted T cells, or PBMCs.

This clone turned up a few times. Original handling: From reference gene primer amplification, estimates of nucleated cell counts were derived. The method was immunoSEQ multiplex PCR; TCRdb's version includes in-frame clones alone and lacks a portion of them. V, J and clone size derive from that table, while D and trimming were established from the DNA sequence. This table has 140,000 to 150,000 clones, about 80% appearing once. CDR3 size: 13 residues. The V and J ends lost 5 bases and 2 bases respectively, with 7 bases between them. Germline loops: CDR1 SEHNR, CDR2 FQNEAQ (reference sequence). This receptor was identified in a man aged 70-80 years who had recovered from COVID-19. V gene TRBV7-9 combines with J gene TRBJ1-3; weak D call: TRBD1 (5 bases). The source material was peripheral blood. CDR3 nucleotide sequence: TGTGCCAGCAGCCGGGGGGCTGGAAACACCATATATTTT. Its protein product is CASSRGAGNTIYF.